The entry below gives a single TCR beta chain sequence along with its context. Relative to the germline gene, one junction end is altered; a read error may explain this. The CDR3 totals 13 residues. Germline CDR1 is LGHNT and CDR2 is FRNRAP. The sample is drawn from a study of cytomegalovirus exposure and HLA in healthy donors. The PCR employed 60 Vbeta primers together with 13 Jbeta primers. TCRdb keeps only in-frame clones here, not all; method: immunoSEQ multiplex PCR. The repertoire includes approximately 240,000 clones, 82% of them detected once, and about 0.58% sits in the top ten. The TCR was taken from a middle-aged woman in good health and CMV-seronegative. This chain uses TRBV12-5 with TRBJ1-4, with D unclear. The sequenced sample was PBMCs. The CDR3 sequence: CASGLPTSEKLFF. In DNA form, the CDR3 reads TGTGCTAGTGGTTTGCCGACTAGTGAAAAACTGTTTTTT.